This T cell receptor beta chain stems from a study of control samples from healthy donors and cancer patients. The V and J ends lost 5 bases and 5 bases respectively, with 7 bases between them. Germline CDR1 and CDR2: LNHDA and SQIVND (reference sequence). The CDR3 length is 13 residues. Assay used: immunoSEQ multiplex PCR; TCRdb lists only in-frame clones, some missing. The table includes approximately 170,000 clones, more than 90% detected once. What was sequenced was blood. The sequence was collected from a man younger than 45 in good health. J is TRBJ1-6 and V is TRBV19; possible D gene TRBD1, 5 bases. The chain's CDR3 is CASSPTDNSPLHF. The CDR3 region has the DNA TGTGCCAGTAGTCCGACAGATAATTCACCCCTCCACTTT.